This TCR beta chain was documented in a study of blood T cell repertoires in COVID-19. On the study more broadly: PBMCs, B-cell-depleted T cells, or T cells provided the cDNA or gDNA that made up the material.

Only in-frame clones appear in the TCRdb table, and some are missing; sequencing was by immunoSEQ multiplex PCR. This sample has fewer than 200,000 clones, with 84% found just once. The sequence derives from a man in his forties who had recovered from COVID-19. Sequenced: peripheral blood.

In DNA form, the CDR3 reads TGTGCCAGCAGCTTATTCAGGGATCAAGAGACCCAGTACTTC. Protein product: CASSLFRDQETQYF. This sequence joins TRBV7-8 and TRBJ2-5; possibly TRBD1 for D (5 bases). CDR3 length: 14 amino acids. In germline, CDR1 is SGHVS, CDR2 FQNEAQ. Between the trimmed V and J ends, which lost 2 bases and 2 bases, there was a span of 9 bases.